The next 20 T cell receptor beta chains were all read from a single sample in a study of Graves' ophthalmopathy and Graves' hyperthyroidism. Amplification targeted the TCR beta CDR3 regions, with RNA transcripts as the source material. RT-PCR in the first round used HTBI primers; a second-round multiplex PCR followed. One entry per CDR3 protein, called by TCRdb with MiXCR from the multiplex PCR reads. The sample has hundreds of thousands of distinct CDR3 sequences; about 41% are singletons. Specimen: peripheral blood. The receptors originated from an adult man with Graves' ophthalmopathy.

This clonotype was seen many times. The chain combines TRBV9 with TRBJ2-7; the match to TRBD2 covers 11 bases. V gave up 4 bases and J gave up 4 bases; unmatched junction bases: 10. The CDR3 consists of 16 residues. Germline CDR1 is SGDLS and CDR2 is YYNGEE. CDR3 nucleotides: TGTGCCAGCAGCTCTGGGACTAGCGGAGCCTTATACGAGCAGTACTTC. Its translation is CASSSGTSGALYEQYF.

The chain is built from TRBV10-3 and TRBJ1-5; no reliable D call. Germline V gene lookup returns CDR1 ENHRY and CDR2 SYGVKD. Trimming took off 2 bases at V and 6 bases at J, with 11 bases between the two ends. The CDR3 totals 14 residues. CDR3 amino acids: CAISEKRVGQPQHF. The CDR3, as DNA: TGTGCCATCAGTGAGAAGAGGGTGGGTCAGCCCCAGCATTTT.

The chain combines TRBV7-2 with TRBJ1-4; D is undetermined. Trimming pared 4 bases from V and 4 bases from J, leaving 19 bases between. Germline CDR1 reads SGHTA; CDR2 reads FQGNSA. CDR3 size: 17 residues. The CDR3 DNA follows: TGTGCCAGCAGCTACGACAATCCGTCAACCCATAATGAAAAACTGTTTTTT. Translated: CASSYDNPSTHNEKLFF. Drawing the rest from reference TRBV7-2 and TRBJ1-4, the complete variable domain is GAGVSQSPSNKVTEKGKDVELRCDPISGHTALYWYRQSLGQGLEFLIYFQGNSAPDKSGLPSDRFSAERTGGSVSTLTIQRTQQEDSAVYLCASSYDNPSTHNEKLFFGSGTQLSVL.

This clonotype was recorded many times. This chain uses TRBV5-4 with TRBJ1-2; TRBD1 matches 7 bases. The CDR3 contains 15 residues. The germline V gene has CDR1 SGHNT and CDR2 YYREEE (reference sequence). With V trimmed by 2 bases and J by 4 bases, 8 bases remained unmatched. This chain's CDR3 is CASSFAGGGLYGYTF. CDR3 nucleotide sequence: TGTGCCAGCAGCTTTGCAGGGGGAGGACTCTATGGCTACACCTTC.

This clonotype was counted ten times or more. This sequence joins TRBV2 and TRBJ1-2; D is uncertain. The V gene's germline CDR1 is SNHLY and CDR2 FYNNEI. Trimming shortened V by 4 bases and J by 3 bases, and 9 bases separated the two germline ends. CDR3 size: 13 residues. The CDR3 DNA follows: TGTGCCAGCAGTGTTAACAGCCACTATGGCTACACCTTC. Its translation: CASSVNSHYGYTF.

The chain has TRBV27 and TRBJ1-2, with D hard to call. Germline CDR1 MNHEY, CDR2 SMNVEV (reference sequence). V dropped 11 bases and J dropped 14 bases, with 12 bases sitting between them. The CDR3 extends over 8 amino acids. This CDR3 reads CADFVCTF. In DNA form, the CDR3 reads TGTGCCGACTTTGTCTGTACCTTC.

The V call is TRBV2, the J call TRBJ2-6; 9 nucleotides match TRBD1. Germline values: CDR1 SNHLY, CDR2 FYNNEI. CDR3 length: 10 amino acids. The V and J ends lost 9 bases and 17 bases, in that order; junction bases with no gene match: 5. The CDR3 DNA reads TGTGCCAGGAGCGGGACAGGGTTGACTTTC. Translation gives CARSGTGLTF.

The rearrangement joins TRBV25-1 to TRBJ2-5; a possible D gene is TRBD1 (5 bases). V was cut by 4 bases and J by 7 bases, with 16 bases left in between. Germline V lookup: CDR1 MGHDK, CDR2 SYGVNS. The CDR3 has 14 residues. CDR3 loop: CASSARGLLGTQYF. DNA of the CDR3: TGTGCCAGCAGTGCTAGGGGCCTTTTGGGGACCCAGTACTTC.

There are many counts of this clonotype. This rearrangement joins TRBV6-5 to TRBJ1-1; D may be TRBD1 (5 bases). This CDR3 has 14 amino acids. CDR1 and CDR2 (germline): MNHEY, SVGAGI. The V end lost 6 bases, the J end lost 0 bases, and 11 bases lay between the germline ends. CDR3 DNA: TGTGCCAGCAGAGAGGGACGGATGAACACTGAAGCTTTCTTT. The encoded protein is CASREGRMNTEAFF.

In this sample, this clonotype turned up many times. This chain uses TRBV2 with TRBJ2-5; D is perhaps TRBD2 (5 bases). The CDR3 totals 10 residues. With 7 bases removed from V and 7 bases from J, the gap between germline ends came to 7 bases. CDR1 and CDR2 (germline): SNHLY, FYNNEI. In nucleotides, the CDR3 is TGTGCCAGCACTGAGGGGACCCAGTACTTC. Translating gives CASTEGTQYF.

V usage is TRBV7-2 and J usage is TRBJ2-5; 7 positions agree with TRBD2. The J segment lost 3 bases and the V segment lost 0 bases, leaving 4 bases of the junction unmatched. Germline V gene data show CDR1 as SGHTA and CDR2 as FQGNSA. This CDR3 spans 15 amino acids. The CDR3 DNA follows: TGTGCCAGCAGCTTAGCGGGAGGGCCGGAAGAGACCCAGTACTTC. This encodes CASSLAGGPEETQYF.

The chain has TRBV7-2 and TRBJ2-3; 8 nucleotides agree with TRBD2. The germline gives CDR1 SGHTA, CDR2 FQGNSA. The CDR3 extends over 16 amino acids. V lost 7 bases to trimming and J lost 1 base; unmatched junction nucleotides: 10. The CDR3 region is CASISGSSGGTDTQYF. The CDR3 bases are TGTGCCAGCATCTCAGGGAGTAGCGGGGGCACAGATACGCAGTATTTT.

The rearrangement uses TRBV10-3 and TRBJ2-5; D remains unclear. The V and J ends lost 5 bases and 3 bases respectively, with 13 bases between them. There are 14 residues in the CDR3. Germline V gene data show CDR1 as ENHRY and CDR2 as SYGVKD. CDR3 sequence: CAISLVPQEETQYF. CDR3 DNA: TGTGCCATCAGTTTAGTTCCCCAAGAAGAGACCCAGTACTTC.

This clonotype was recorded a few times. At one of its ends the junction is not consistent with the germline gene, which may arise from a read error. The rearrangement joins TRBV20-1 to TRBJ2-5; D may be TRBD1 (5 bases). The CDR3 is 15 residues long. Per the germline V gene, CDR1 is DFQATT and CDR2 is SNEGSKA (reference sequence). For the CDR3, the DNA is TGCAGTGCTAGAGAGCCAAGGGGTTTACAAGAGCCCCAGTACTTC. Translating gives CSAREPRGLQEPQYF.

In regard to this clonotype: Being one base from a much bigger clone, this may be a read error. V is TRBV6-1 and J is TRBJ2-7, with a weak D call TRBD2 (6 bases). V lost 6 bases, J lost 6 bases, and 15 bases lay in between. Germline V CDR1 and CDR2: MNHNS, SASEGT. The CDR3 runs to 13 residues. The CDR3 DNA sequence: TGTGCCAGCAGCACAGCGGGTACTGGCGAGCAGTACTTC. Translated: CASSTAGTGEQYF.

This clonotype was recorded at least ten times. The chain links TRBV6-1 to TRBJ1-2, with 8 positions matching TRBD1. Germline values: CDR1 MNHNS, CDR2 SASEGT. The CDR3 spans 14 residues. Germline trimming cut 6 bases from V and 3 bases from J; bases unmatched to any gene: 6. The CDR3 nucleotides are TGTGCCAGCAGCCACCCGGGACAGGACTATGGCTACACCTTC. It yields the protein CASSHPGQDYGYTF.

The chain employs TRBV7-2 and TRBJ2-5; TRBD1 aligns across 8 bases. The length of the CDR3 is 16 residues. Trimming removed 3 bases from V and 9 bases from J; junction bases left unmatched: 15. Germline V gene data show CDR1 as SGHTA and CDR2 as FQGNSA. In DNA, the CDR3 is TGTGCCAGCAGCTTGTCTTGGACAGGGTGGAATCAGCCCCAGTACTTC. Translation: CASSLSWTGWNQPQYF.

This clonotype was recorded at least ten times. The chain joins TRBV10-3 to TRBJ1-3; D is possibly TRBD1 (6 bases). Germline loops: CDR1 ENHRY, CDR2 SYGVKD. The germline V and J ends were trimmed by 8 bases and 1 base, with 15 bases remaining between them. The CDR3 extends over 15 amino acids. In nucleotides, the CDR3 is TGTGCCATCGGGTTACAGGGAACTTCTGGAAACACCATATATTTT. This translates into CAIGLQGTSGNTIYF.

In its sample, this clonotype was seen a few times. The chain employs TRBV2 and TRBJ1-5, with D possibly matching TRBD1 (5 bases). Germline V gene data show CDR1 as SNHLY and CDR2 as FYNNEI. Trimming shortened V by 4 bases and J by 3 bases, and 13 bases separated the two germline ends. There are 15 residues in the CDR3. The CDR3 region is CASSARGAVNQPQHF. The CDR3 bases are TGTGCCAGCAGTGCTAGAGGGGCAGTCAATCAGCCCCAGCATTTT.

This chain joins TRBV10-3 and TRBJ2-5; D ambiguous. This CDR3 spans 14 amino acids. The germline CDR1 and CDR2 sequences are ENHRY and SYGVKD. V shed 6 bases and J shed 5 bases, with 16 bases lying between them. Here the CDR3 DNA reads TGTGCCATCAGCAGTGAGGATGCCAGGGAGACCCAGTACTTC. Protein: CAISSEDARETQYF.